The 8 T cell receptor beta chains listed next were all sequenced from one sample in a study of siplizumab effects on memory and regulatory T cells. The method was immunoSEQ multiplex PCR; TCRdb's version includes in-frame clones alone and lacks a portion of them. This table holds around 100,000 clones, over 90% found once. Sequenced material: non-Treg CD4+ T cells sorted from blood. The receptors derive from a human donor in good health.

The rearrangement uses TRBV6-1 and TRBJ1-2; 9 bases are shared with TRBD1. Germline values: CDR1 MNHNS, CDR2 SASEGT. The CDR3 contains 13 residues. V lost 9 bases and J lost 4; bases outside the gene matches: 6. The CDR3 coding sequence is TGTGCCAGTACAGGGGGCGCGAGCTATGGCTACACCTTC. Its translation: CASTGGASYGYTF.

The chain employs TRBV2 and TRBJ1-1; the D gene is possibly TRBD1 (6 bases). With 6 bases removed from V and 6 bases from J, the gap between germline ends came to 11 bases. Germline values: CDR1 SNHLY, CDR2 FYNNEI. CDR3 length: 12 residues. The CDR3 DNA follows: TGTGCCAGCAGGAGGACAGTGGCTGAAGCTTTCTTT. It is translated as CASRRTVAEAFF.

The chain joins TRBV5-1 to TRBJ2-1; 10 nucleotides agree with TRBD2. This CDR3 is built from 17 residues. The germline V gene encodes CDR1 SGHRS and CDR2 YFSETQ. V lost 2 bases and J lost 1; bases outside the gene matches: 6. CDR3 in amino acids: CASSLSLAGESYNEQFF. The CDR3 DNA reads as TGCGCCAGCAGCTTAAGCCTAGCGGGAGAGTCCTACAATGAGCAGTTCTTC.

This chain uses TRBV5-1 with TRBJ1-1; 7 bases match TRBD1. The CDR3 covers 15 residues. The ends lost 0 bases at V and 5 bases at J; junction bases unmatched: 7. Germline V lookup: CDR1 SGHRS, CDR2 YFSETQ. As DNA, the CDR3 is TGCGCCAGCAGCTTGGGAGACAGGGTGGGTACTGAAGCTTTCTTT. It translates to CASSLGDRVGTEAFF.

The V call is TRBV25-1, the J call TRBJ1-2; possibly TRBD1 for D (5 bases). Per germline, CDR1 MGHDK and CDR2 SYGVNS. The V end lost 3 bases, the J end lost 5 bases, and 13 bases lay between the germline ends. The length of the CDR3 is 14 residues. The CDR3 DNA follows: TGTGCCAGCAGTGACCGGGGGACCGGTTATGGCTACACCTTC. Amino acids: CASSDRGTGYGYTF.

On this clone: The germline gene is not matched at one end of the junction; a read error may be the cause. The chain joins TRBV15 to TRBJ2-5; TRBD2 is a possible D gene (5 bases). The CDR3 runs 14 residues. The V gene's germline CDR1 is LNHNV and CDR2 YYDKDF (reference sequence). CDR3 sequence: CATSRDGVKETQYF. The CDR3 nucleotides are TGTGCCACCAGTAGAGACGGGGTCAAAGAGACCCAGTACTTC.

The chain recombines TRBV2 with TRBJ1-5, with TRBD1 matching 7 bases. With 8 bases clipped from V and 4 bases from J, the junction kept 8 bases outside the gene matches. The CDR3 runs to 14 residues. Germline loops: CDR1 SNHLY, CDR2 FYNNEI. CDR3 coding DNA: TGTGCCAGCGTACAGGGGCCGGGGAATCAGCCCCAGCATTTT. Translated, it gives CASVQGPGNQPQHF.

The chain carries TRBV12-5 and TRBJ2-1; weak D call: TRBD1 (6 bases). V was shortened by 5 bases and J by 5 bases, with 13 bases between the two germline ends. From germline, CDR1 is LGHNT and CDR2 FRNRAP. The CDR3 is 14 residues long. The CDR3 nucleotides read TGTGCTAGTGGTCCCCGGGACATTAACAATGAGCAGTTCTTC. This translates into CASGPRDINNEQFF.